The text below deals with one T cell receptor (beta chain). These data originate in a study of regulatory and conventional T cells in breast cancer. The CDR3 is 15 residues long. The V gene's germline CDR1 is SGHTA and CDR2 FQGNSA. With V trimmed by 2 bases and J by 0 bases, 0 bases remained unmatched. TCRdb independently ran MiXCR on the PCR reads; one entry per CDR3 protein. The sample shows some 1,500 distinct CDR3 sequences, about 84% of them seen only once. The TCR sequence derives from a male donor in good health. The rearrangement uses TRBV7-2 and TRBJ2-1; 8 bases are shared with TRBD1. The sample taken for sequencing was regulatory T cells from blood. The CDR3 reads CASSLQGASYNEQFF. The CDR3 nucleotides read TGTGCCAGCAGCTTACAGGGGGCCTCCTACAATGAGCAGTTCTTC.